The rows below give T cell receptor beta chains drawn from one sample of a study of T-cell memory formation after mild COVID-19. TCRdb used MiXCR to reprocess the 5' RACE reads, holding one entry per CDR3 protein. The sample shows 150,000 to 200,000 distinct CDR3 sequences, about a fifth of them seen only once. The sample was PBMCs or a T cell subset sorted from them (not recorded which). All receptors come from an adult woman who had mild COVID-19 (a few samples of this study predate the infection). Cell type and time point are not known. Both conserved end residues are part of each CDR3. Not every row has a clone size; where given, it reads once, few, many or a size class.

V	J	size	CDR3
TRBV6-5	TRBJ2-1	few	CASSYEGADGNEQFF
TRBV15	TRBJ2-3	-	CATSRAGLADTDTQYF
TRBV7-3	TRBJ2-1	-	CASSDDTSGWYNEQFF
TRBV4-3	TRBJ1-3	few	CASSQGTGEENTIYF
TRBV4-3	TRBJ2-7	-	CASSQDPQYEQYF
TRBV11-1	TRBJ2-7	-	CASSSSGSWPYEQYF
TRBV5-5	TRBJ2-3	-	CASSDTDIFSTDTQYF
TRBV11-1	TRBJ2-1	few	CASSFVGGYNEQFF
TRBV24-1	TRBJ1-1	few	CATSDSTGATAFF
TRBV4-1	TRBJ2-7	-	CASSQATETYEQYF
TRBV4-2	TRBJ2-5	few	CASSQDSSGRERRETQYF
TRBV12-3/TRBV12-4	TRBJ2-7	few	CASSPTGHPDHEQYF
TRBV6-1	TRBJ1-1	-	CASSEAGSMNEAFF
TRBV21-1	TRBJ2-3	few	CASSKVKGGRCTDTQYF
TRBV19	TRBJ2-7	-	CASSIMGGTSYEQYF
TRBV20-1	TRBJ1-4	few	CSARDQGWANEKLFF
TRBV12-3/TRBV12-4	TRBJ2-5	-	CASSIYRDQETQYF
TRBV10-3	TRBJ2-7	few	CAISDVMGGLAVHEQYF
TRBV29-1	TRBJ2-7	few	CSVVNRGSYEQYF
TRBV3-1	TRBJ1-1	-	CASSQDGWSHNAEAFF
TRBV4-1	TRBJ2-3	-	CASSHGASGEGSTDTQYF
TRBV5-1	TRBJ2-6	-	CARRRGGAANVLTF
TRBV12-3/TRBV12-4	TRBJ1-3	few	CASTDRTGSSGNTIYF
TRBV6-6	TRBJ2-7	-	CASSSGTVHEQYF
TRBV6-5	TRBJ1-2	-	CASSYSTALANYGYTF
TRBV24-1	TRBJ2-1	few	CATSDSHGQFYNEQFF
TRBV5-1	TRBJ1-1	-	CASRLGDGGPLNTEAFF
TRBV29-1	TRBJ2-7	-	CSVEGLAGAFYEQYF
TRBV7-9	TRBJ1-5	-	CASSPISAGYQPQHF
TRBV6-1	TRBJ1-1	-	CASSEQGSSEAFF
TRBV27	TRBJ2-7	-	CASSGTYSYEQYF
TRBV9	TRBJ2-7	-	CASSTGQGAREQYF
TRBV7-6	TRBJ2-7	few	CASSLRGGGYDEQYF
TRBV4-1	TRBJ2-7	-	CASSQDGAGGYEQYF
TRBV4-1	TRBJ2-1	few	CASSQAITNEQFF
TRBV11-1	TRBJ2-3	-	CASKAGASTDTQYF
TRBV6-6	TRBJ2-7	few	CASSYPDRSYEQYF
TRBV7-6	TRBJ2-3	few	CASSSLGGATDTQYF
TRBV7-7	TRBJ2-1	few	CASSSSSGGALEQFF
TRBV12-3/TRBV12-4	TRBJ2-2	-	CASSQKGIVGTGELFF
TRBV12-3/TRBV12-4	TRBJ2-1	many	CASSLGLLAGGASYNEQFF
TRBV15	TRBJ1-1	-	CATSRVGWDPNTEAFF
TRBV4-2	TRBJ2-4	-	CASSQATGGPGIQYF
TRBV7-6	TRBJ2-7	-	CASSPPRDRTYEQYF
TRBV19	TRBJ1-1	-	CATITWGGQENTEAFF